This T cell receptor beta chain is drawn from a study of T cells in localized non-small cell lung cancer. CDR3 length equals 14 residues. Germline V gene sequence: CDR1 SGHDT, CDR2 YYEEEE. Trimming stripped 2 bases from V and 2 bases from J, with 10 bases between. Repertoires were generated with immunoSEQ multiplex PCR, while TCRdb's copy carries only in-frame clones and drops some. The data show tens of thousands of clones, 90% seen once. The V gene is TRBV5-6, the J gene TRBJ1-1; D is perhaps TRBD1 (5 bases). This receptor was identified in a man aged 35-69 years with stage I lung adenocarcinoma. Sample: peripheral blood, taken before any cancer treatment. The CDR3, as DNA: TGTGCCAGCAGCTTCGGCAGGGCAAACACTGAAGCTTTCTTT. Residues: CASSFGRANTEAFF.